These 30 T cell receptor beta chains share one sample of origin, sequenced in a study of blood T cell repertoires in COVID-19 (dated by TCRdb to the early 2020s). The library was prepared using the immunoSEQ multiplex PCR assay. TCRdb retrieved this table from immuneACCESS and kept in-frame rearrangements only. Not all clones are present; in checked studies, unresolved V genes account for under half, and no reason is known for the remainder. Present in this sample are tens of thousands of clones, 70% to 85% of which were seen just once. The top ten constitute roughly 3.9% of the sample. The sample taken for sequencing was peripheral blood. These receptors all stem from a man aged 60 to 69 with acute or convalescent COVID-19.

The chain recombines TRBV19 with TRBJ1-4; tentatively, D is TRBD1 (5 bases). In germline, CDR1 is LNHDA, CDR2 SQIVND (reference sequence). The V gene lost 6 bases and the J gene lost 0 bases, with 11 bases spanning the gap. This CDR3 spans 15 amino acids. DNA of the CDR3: TGTGCCAGTAGATGGGGCCAGGCAACTAATGAAAAACTGTTTTTT. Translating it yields CASRWGQATNEKLFF.

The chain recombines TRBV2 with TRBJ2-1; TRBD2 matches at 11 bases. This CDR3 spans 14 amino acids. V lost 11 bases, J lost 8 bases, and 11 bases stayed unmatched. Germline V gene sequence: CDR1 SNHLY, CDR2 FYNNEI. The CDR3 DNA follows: TGTGCCGGTAACTTAGCGGGGGGGAACGATGAGCAGTTCTTC. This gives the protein CAGNLAGGNDEQFF.

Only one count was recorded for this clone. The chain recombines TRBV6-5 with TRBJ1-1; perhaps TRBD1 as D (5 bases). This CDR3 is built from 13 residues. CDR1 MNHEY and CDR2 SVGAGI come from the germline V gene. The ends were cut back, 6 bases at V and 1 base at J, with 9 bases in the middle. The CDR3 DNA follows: TGTGCCAGCAGCCTTACAGGGAACACTGAAGCTTTCTTT. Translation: CASSLTGNTEAFF.

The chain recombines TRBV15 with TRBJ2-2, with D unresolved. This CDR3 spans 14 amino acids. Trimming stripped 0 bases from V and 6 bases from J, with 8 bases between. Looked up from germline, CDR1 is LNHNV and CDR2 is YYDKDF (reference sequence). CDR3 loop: CATSRDPPAGELFF. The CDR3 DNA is TGTGCCACCAGCAGAGATCCCCCGGCCGGGGAGCTGTTTTTT.

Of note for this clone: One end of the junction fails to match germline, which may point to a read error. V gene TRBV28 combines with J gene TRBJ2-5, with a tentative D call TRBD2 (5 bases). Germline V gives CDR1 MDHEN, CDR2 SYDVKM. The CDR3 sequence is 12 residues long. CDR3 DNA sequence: TGTGCCAGCAGTTTAAACCCACTAGATCCCCACTTC. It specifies CASSLNPLDPHF.

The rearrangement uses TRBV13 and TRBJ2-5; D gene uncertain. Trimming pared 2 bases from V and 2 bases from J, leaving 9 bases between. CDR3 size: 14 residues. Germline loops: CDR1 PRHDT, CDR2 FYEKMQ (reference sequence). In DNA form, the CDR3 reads TGTGCCAGCAGCTTAAGAACAGTACAAGAGACCCAGTACTTC. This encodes CASSLRTVQETQYF.

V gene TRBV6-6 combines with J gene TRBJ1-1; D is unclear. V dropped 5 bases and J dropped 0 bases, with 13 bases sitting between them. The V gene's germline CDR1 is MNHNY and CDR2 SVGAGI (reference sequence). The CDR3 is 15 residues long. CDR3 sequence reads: CASSPVESLNTEAFF. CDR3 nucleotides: TGTGCCAGCAGTCCCGTCGAGTCCCTGAACACTGAAGCTTTCTTT.

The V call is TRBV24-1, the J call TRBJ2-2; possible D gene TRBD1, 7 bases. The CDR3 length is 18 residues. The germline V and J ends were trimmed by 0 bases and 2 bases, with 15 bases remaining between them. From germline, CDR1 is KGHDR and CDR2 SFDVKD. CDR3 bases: TGTGCCACCAGTGATTTGCAGGCGGGACAGCGAAACACCGGGGAGCTGTTTTTT. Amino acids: CATSDLQAGQRNTGELFF.

The CDR3 protein is CASRKLLQGASDTQYF. In DNA form, the CDR3 reads TGTGCCAGCCGAAAGCTACTTCAGGGGGCATCAGATACGCAGTATTTT. The V call is TRBV5-8, the J call TRBJ2-3; 8 nucleotides match TRBD1. In germline, CDR1 is SGHTS, CDR2 YDEGEE. The CDR3 consists of 16 residues. With V trimmed by 7 bases and J by 4 bases, 14 bases remained unmatched.

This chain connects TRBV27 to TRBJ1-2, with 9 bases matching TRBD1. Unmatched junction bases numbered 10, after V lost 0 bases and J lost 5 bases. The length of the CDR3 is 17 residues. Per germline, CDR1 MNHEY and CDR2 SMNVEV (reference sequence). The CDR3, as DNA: TGTGCCAGCAGTTTATCGAGTACAACAGGGGGCACGTATGGCTACACCTTC. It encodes CASSLSSTTGGTYGYTF.

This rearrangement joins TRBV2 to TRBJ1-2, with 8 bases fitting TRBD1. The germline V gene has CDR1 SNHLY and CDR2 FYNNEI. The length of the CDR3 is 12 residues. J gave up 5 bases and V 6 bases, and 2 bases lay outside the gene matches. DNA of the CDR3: TGTGCCAGCAGGACAGGGGCGTATGGCTACACCTTC. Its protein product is CASRTGAYGYTF.

The CDR3 bases are TGTGCCAGCAGCCCCAGCGGGGTCGCCGGAGAGACCCAGTACTTC. Translation: CASSPSGVAGETQYF. The V call is TRBV7-9, the J call TRBJ2-5, with TRBD2 matching 7 bases. V lost 5 bases and J lost 4; bases outside the gene matches: 10. The CDR3 has 15 residues. Germline assignment: CDR1 SEHNR and CDR2 FQNEAQ (reference sequence). The full variable domain, its missing parts supplied by reference TRBV7-9 and TRBJ2-5, is DTGVSQNPRHKITKRGQNVTFRCDPISEHNRLYWYRQTLGQGPEFLTYFQNEAQLEKSRLLSDRFSAERPKGSFSTLEIQRTEQGDSAMYLCASSPSGVAGETQYFGPGTRLLVL.

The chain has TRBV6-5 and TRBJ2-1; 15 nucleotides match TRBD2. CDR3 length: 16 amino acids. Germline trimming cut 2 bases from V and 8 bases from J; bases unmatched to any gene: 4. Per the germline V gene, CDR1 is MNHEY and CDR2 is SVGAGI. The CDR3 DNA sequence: TGTGCCAGCAGTTACCGGACTAGCGGGGGGGCCTATGAGCAGTTCTTC. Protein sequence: CASSYRTSGGAYEQFF.

The DNA of the CDR3 is TGTGCCAGCAGTTCACAGGAGAACACTGAAGCTTTCTTT. Residues: CASSSQENTEAFF. This rearrangement joins TRBV7-9 to TRBJ1-1, with D perhaps matching TRBD1 (5 bases). This CDR3 spans 13 amino acids. CDR1 SEHNR and CDR2 FQNEAQ come from the germline V gene (reference sequence). Trimming took 6 bases from V and 1 from J, leaving 9 bases between them.

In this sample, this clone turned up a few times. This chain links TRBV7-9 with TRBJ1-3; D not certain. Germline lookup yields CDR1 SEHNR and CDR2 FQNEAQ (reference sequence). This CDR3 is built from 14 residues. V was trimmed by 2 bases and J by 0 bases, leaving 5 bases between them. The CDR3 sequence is CASSLRDSGNTIYF. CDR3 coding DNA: TGTGCCAGCAGCTTAAGAGACTCTGGAAACACCATATATTTT.

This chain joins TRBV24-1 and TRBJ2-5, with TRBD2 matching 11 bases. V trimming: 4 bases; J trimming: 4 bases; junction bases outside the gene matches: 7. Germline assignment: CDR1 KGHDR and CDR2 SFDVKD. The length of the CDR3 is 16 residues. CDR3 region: CATSELAGGKGETQYF. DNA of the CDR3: TGTGCCACCAGTGAGCTAGCGGGGGGTAAGGGAGAGACCCAGTACTTC.

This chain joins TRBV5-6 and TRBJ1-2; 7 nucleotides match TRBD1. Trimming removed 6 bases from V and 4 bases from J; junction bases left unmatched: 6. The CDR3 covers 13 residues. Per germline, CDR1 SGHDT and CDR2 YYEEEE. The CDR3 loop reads CASTGGDSYGYTF. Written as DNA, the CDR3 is TGTGCCAGCACCGGAGGGGACAGCTATGGCTACACCTTC.

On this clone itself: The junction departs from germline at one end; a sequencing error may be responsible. CDR3 DNA: TGTGCCAGCAGCCTAGAGGCCCTTGGCTACACCTTC. It encodes CASSLEALGYTF. The chain joins TRBV11-2 to TRBJ1-2; no clear D. The V gene's germline CDR1 is SGHAT and CDR2 FQNNGV. CDR3 length: 12 residues.

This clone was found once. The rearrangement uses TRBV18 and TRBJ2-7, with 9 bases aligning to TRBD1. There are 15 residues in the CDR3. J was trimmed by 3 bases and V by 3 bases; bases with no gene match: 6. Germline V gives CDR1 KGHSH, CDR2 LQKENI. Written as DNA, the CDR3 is TGTGCCAGCTCACCGGCCACGGGACAGGGCTACGAGCAGTACTTC. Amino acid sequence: CASSPATGQGYEQYF.

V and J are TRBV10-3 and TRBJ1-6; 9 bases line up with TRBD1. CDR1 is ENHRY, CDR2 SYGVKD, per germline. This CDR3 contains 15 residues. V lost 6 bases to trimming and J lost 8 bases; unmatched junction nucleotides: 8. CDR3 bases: TGTGCCATCAGGCTAACAGGGGGCATTGATTCACCCCTCCACTTT. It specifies CAIRLTGGIDSPLHF.

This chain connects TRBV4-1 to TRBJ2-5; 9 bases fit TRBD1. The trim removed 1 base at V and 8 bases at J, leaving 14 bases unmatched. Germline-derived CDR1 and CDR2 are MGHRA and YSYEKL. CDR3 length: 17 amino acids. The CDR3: CASSQASSGTGRRTQYF. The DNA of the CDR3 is TGCGCCAGCAGCCAAGCCTCCTCCGGGACAGGGCGCCGCACCCAGTACTTC.

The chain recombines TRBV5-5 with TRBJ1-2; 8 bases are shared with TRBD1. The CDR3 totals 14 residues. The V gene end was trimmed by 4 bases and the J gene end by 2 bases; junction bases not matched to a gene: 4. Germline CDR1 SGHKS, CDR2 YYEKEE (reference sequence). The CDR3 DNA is TGTGCCAGCAGCGCGGACAGGGTCAACTATGGCTACACCTTC. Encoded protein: CASSADRVNYGYTF.

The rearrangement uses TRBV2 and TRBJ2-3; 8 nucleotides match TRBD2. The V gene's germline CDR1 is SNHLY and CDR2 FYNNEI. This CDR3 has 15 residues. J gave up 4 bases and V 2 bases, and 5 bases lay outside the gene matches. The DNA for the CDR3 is TGTGCCAGCAGTGAAATGTCGGGGGGGGCAGATACGCAGTATTTT. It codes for CASSEMSGGADTQYF.

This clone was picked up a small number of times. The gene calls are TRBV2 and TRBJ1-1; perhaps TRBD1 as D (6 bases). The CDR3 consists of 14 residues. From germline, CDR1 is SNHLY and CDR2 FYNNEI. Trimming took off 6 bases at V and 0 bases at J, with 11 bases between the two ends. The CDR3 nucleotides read TGTGCCAGCAGCAGGACAGCCATGAACACTGAAGCTTTCTTT. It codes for CASSRTAMNTEAFF.

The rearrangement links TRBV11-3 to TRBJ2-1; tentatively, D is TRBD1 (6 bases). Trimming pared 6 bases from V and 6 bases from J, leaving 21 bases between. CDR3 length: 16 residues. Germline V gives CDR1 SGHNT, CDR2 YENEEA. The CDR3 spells CASSPEGDLRINEQFF. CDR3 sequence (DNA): TGTGCCAGCAGTCCTGAGGGGGACCTTAGGATCAATGAGCAGTTCTTC.

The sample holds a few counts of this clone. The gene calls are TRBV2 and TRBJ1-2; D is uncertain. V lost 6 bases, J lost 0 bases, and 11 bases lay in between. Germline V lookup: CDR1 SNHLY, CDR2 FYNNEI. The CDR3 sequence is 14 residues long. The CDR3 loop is CASRLIQANYGYTF. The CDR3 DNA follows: TGTGCCAGCAGACTAATTCAAGCTAACTATGGCTACACCTTC.

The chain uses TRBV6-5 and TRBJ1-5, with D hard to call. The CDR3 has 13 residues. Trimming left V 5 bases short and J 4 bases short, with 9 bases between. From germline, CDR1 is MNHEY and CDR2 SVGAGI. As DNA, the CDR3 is TGTGCCAGCAGTACAACCCGAAATCAGCCCCAGCATTTT. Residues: CASSTTRNQPQHF.

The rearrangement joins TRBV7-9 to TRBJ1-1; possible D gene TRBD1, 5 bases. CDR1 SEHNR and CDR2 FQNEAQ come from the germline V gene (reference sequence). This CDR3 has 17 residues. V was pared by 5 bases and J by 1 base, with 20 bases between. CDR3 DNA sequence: TGTGCCAGCAGCACAAACGTGCAGGGATTGACGAACACTGAAGCTTTCTTT. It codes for CASSTNVQGLTNTEAFF.

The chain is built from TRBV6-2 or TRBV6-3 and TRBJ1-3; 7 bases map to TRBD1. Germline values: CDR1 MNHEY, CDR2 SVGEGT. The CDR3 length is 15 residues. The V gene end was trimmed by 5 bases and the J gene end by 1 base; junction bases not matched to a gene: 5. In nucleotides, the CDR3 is TGTGCCAGCAGTGCTCGACAGGGATCTGGAAACACCATATATTTT. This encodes CASSARQGSGNTIYF.

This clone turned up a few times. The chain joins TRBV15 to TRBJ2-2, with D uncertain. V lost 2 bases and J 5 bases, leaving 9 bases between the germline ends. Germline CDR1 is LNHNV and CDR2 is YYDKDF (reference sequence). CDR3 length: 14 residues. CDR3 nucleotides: TGTGCCACCAGCAGACCGATAGAAACCGGGGAGCTGTTTTTT. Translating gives CATSRPIETGELFF. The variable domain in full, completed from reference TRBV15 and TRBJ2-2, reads DAMVIQNPRYQVTQFGKPVTLSCSQTLNHNVMYWYQQKSSQAPKLLFHYYDKDFNNEADTPDNFQSRRPNTSFCFLDIRSPGLGDTAMYLCATSRPIETGELFFGEGSRLTVL.